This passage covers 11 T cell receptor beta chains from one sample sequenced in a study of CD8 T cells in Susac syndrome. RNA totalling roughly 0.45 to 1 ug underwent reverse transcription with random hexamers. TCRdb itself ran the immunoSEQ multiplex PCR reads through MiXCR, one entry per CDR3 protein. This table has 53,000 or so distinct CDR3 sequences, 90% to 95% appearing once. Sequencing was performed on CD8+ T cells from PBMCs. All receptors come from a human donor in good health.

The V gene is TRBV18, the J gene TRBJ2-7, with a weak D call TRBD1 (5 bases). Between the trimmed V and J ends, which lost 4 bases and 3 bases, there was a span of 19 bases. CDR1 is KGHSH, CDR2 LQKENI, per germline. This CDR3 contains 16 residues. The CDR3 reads CASSQDEGVGSYEQYF. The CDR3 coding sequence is TGTGCCAGCTCACAGGATGAAGGGGTAGGTAGCTACGAGCAGTACTTC. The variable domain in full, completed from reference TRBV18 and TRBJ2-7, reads NAGVMQNPRHLVRRRGQEARLRCSPMKGHSHVYWYRQLPEEGLKFMVYLQKENIIDESGMPKERFSAEFPKEGPSILRIQQVVRGDSAAYFCASSQDEGVGSYEQYFGPGTRLTVT.

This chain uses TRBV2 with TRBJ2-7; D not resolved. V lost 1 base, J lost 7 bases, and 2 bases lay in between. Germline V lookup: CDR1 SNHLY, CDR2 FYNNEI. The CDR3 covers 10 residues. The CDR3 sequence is CASSEGEQYF. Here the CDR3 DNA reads TGTGCCAGCAGTGAAGGGGAGCAGTACTTC.

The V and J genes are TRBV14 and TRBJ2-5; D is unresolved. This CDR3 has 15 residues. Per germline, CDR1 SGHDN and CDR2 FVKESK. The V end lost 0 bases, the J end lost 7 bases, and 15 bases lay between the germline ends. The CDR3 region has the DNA TGTGCCAGCAGCCAAGACGGAAGTATGCCCGGGACCCAGTACTTC. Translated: CASSQDGSMPGTQYF.

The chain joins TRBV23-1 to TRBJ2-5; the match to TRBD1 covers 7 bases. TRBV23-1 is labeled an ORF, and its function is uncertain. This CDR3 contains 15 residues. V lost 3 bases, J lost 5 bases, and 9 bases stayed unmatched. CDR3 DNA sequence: TGCGCCAGCAGTCACCTCGGGACAGCTCGTGAGACCCAGTACTTC. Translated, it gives CASSHLGTARETQYF.

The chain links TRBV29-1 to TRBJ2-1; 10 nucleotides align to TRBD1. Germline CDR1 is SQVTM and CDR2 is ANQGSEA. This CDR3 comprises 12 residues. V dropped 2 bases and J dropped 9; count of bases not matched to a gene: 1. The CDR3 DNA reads TGCAGCGTTGAATGGGACAGGGGTGAGCAGTTCTTC. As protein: CSVEWDRGEQFF.

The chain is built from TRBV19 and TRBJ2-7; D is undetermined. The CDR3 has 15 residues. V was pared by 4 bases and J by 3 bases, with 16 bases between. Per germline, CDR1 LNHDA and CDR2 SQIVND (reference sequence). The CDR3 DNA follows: TGTGCCAGTAGTACGGCCGATGGACCGGACTACGAGCAGTACTTC. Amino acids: CASSTADGPDYEQYF.

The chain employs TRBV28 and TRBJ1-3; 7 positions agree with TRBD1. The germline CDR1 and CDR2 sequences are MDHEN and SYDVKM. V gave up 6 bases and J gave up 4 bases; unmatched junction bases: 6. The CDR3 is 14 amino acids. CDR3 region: CASSPRGSGNTIYF. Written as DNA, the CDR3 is TGTGCCAGCAGCCCCAGGGGGTCCGGAAACACCATATATTTT.

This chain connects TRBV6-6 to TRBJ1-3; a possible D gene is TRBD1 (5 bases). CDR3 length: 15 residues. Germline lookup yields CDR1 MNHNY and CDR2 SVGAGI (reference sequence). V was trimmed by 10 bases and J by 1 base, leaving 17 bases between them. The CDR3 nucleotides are TGTGCCATCTTGGGGACCGCAGAATCTGGAAACACCATATATTTT. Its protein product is CAILGTAESGNTIYF.

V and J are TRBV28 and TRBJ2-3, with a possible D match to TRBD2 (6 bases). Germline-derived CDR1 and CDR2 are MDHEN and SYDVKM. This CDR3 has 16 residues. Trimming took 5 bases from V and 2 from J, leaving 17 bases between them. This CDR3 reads CASSEGLGRYTDTQYF. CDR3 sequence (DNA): TGTGCCAGCAGTGAGGGACTGGGCCGATACACAGATACGCAGTATTTT. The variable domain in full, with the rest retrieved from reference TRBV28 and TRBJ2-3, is DVKVTQSSRYLVKRTGEKVFLECVQDMDHENMFWYRQDPGLGLRLIYFSYDVKMKEKGDIPEGYSVSREKKERFSLILESASTNQTSMYLCASSEGLGRYTDTQYFGPGTRLTVL.

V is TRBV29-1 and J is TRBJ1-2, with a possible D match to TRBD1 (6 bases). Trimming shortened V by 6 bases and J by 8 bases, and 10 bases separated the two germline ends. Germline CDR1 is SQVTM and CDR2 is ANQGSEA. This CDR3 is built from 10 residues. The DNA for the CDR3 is TGCAGCGTCCCGACAGGAGGCTACACCTTC. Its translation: CSVPTGGYTF.

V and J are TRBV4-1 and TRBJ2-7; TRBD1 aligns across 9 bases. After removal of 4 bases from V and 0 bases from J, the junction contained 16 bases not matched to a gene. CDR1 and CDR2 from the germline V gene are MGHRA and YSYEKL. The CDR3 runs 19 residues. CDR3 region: CASSPLDSGTGIASYEQYF. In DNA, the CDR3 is TGCGCCAGCAGCCCTCTCGACTCTGGGACAGGGATAGCCTCCTACGAGCAGTACTTC.